This is a list of T cell receptor beta chains from one sample in a study of CD8 T cells in Susac syndrome. TCRdb re-derived calls from the immunoSEQ multiplex PCR reads in MiXCR, one entry per CDR3 protein. The sample yields 140,000 to 150,000 distinct CDR3 sequences, roughly 95% seen once. Input material: CD4+ T cells from PBMCs. The origin of the receptors is a human donor with multiple sclerosis. Both conserved end residues are part of each CDR3. D genes are given only for firm matches. Rows give clone size only sometimes, using once, few, many, or a class for an expanded clone.

d_call	j_call	clone_size	v_call	cdr3_nt	cdr3_aa
.	TRBJ1-2	.	TRBV4-3	TGCGCCAGCAGCCAAGATACGGGGGTCCGAAACTATGGCTACACCTTC	CASSQDTGVRNYGYTF
.	TRBJ2-5	.	TRBV24-1	TGTGCCACCAGTGGTGACTCGGGTCTAGTCCAAGAGACCCAGTACTTC	CATSGDSGLVQETQYF
TRBD2	TRBJ2-1	.	TRBV20-1	TGCAGTGCTAGAGGATCCCCGGGACTAGCCCACAATGAGCAGTTCTTC	CSARGSPGLAHNEQFF
.	TRBJ2-7	.	TRBV15	TGTGCCACCAGCAGAGTGAGGACGGAGCCGTACTACGAGCAGTACTTC	CATSRVRTEPYYEQYF
TRBD2	TRBJ2-3	.	TRBV20-1	TGCAGTGCCGCACTGACTAGCGGCACAGATACGCAGTATTTT	CSAALTSGTDTQYF
TRBD1	TRBJ2-1	.	TRBV7-3	TGTGCCAGCAGCTTGGGACAGGGATATACCAATGAGCAGTTCTTC	CASSLGQGYTNEQFF
.	TRBJ2-7	.	TRBV29-1	TGCAGCGTTGAGCGTAGGGATCCTCGGGAGCAGTACTTC	CSVERRDPREQYF
.	TRBJ1-5	.	TRBV2	TGTGCCAGCAGTCGACAGTCGATTGATCAGCCCCAGCATTTT	CASSRQSIDQPQHF
.	TRBJ1-2	.	TRBV7-2	TGTGCCAGCAGCCCAAGCAAGTGGGGGCAGGGCTATGGCTACACCTTC	CASSPSKWGQGYGYTF
TRBD1	TRBJ2-3	.	TRBV29-1	TGCAGCGTCGAGGGGGGACAGGGGCTTTTAGATACGCAGTATTTT	CSVEGGQGLLDTQYF
.	TRBJ2-7	.	TRBV20-1	TGCAGTGCTCAGGGAAATAACGAGCAGTACTTC	CSAQGNNEQYF
.	TRBJ2-1	.	TRBV7-3	TGTGCCAGCAGCTTAACTGGGAGTGGATCCTACAATGAGCAGTTCTTC	CASSLTGSGSYNEQFF
.	TRBJ1-3	.	TRBV30	TGTGCCTGGAGTGTATCCCCCTCTGGAAACACCATATATTTT	CAWSVSPSGNTIYF
TRBD1	TRBJ1-1	.	TRBV7-2	TGTGCCAGCAGCCCGAGGAGGACAGGGTTGACTGAAGCTTTCTTT	CASSPRRTGLTEAFF
TRBD1	TRBJ1-5	.	TRBV28	TGTGCCAGCAGCTGGACAGGGAGGGGTCAGCCCCAGCATTTT	CASSWTGRGQPQHF
.	TRBJ1-4	.	TRBV3-1	TGTGCCAGCAGCCAAGAGTTACTTGTTGAAAAACTGTTTTTT	CASSQELLVEKLFF
.	TRBJ1-5	.	TRBV7-8	TGTGCCAGCAGCCTCTTAAACCGCGCGAGGGGGAGAGGGGGTCAGCCCCAGCATTTT	CASSLLNRARGRGGQPQHF
.	TRBJ2-7	.	TRBV15	TGTGCCACCAGCAGAGTCCTTAGCGAGCAGTACTTC	CATSRVLSEQYF
TRBD2	TRBJ2-2	.	TRBV9	TGTGCCAGCAGCGTAGCGGGACTAGCGGGGGGTTACACCGGGGAGCTGTTTTTT	CASSVAGLAGGYTGELFF
TRBD1	TRBJ1-5	.	TRBV20-1	TGCAGTGCTACCGGACAGGGTCCATATCAGCCCCAGCATTTT	CSATGQGPYQPQHF
TRBD2	TRBJ2-5	.	TRBV7-2	TGTGCCAGCAGCTTAGCCGAGGGACTAGCGGTGACCCAGTACTTC	CASSLAEGLAVTQYF
.	TRBJ2-1	.	TRBV28	TGTGCCAGCAGTTACACAGGGAATGAGCAGTTCTTC	CASSYTGNEQFF
.	TRBJ2-7	.	TRBV28	TGTGCCAGCAGCGGAAGGTACTTC	CASSGRYF
TRBD1	TRBJ2-2	.	TRBV11-1	TGTGCCAGCGGCGGGACAGGGATCACCGGGGAGCTGTTTTTT	CASGGTGITGELFF
TRBD1	TRBJ2-5	.	TRBV12-3/TRBV12-4	TGTGCCAGCAGTTCAGGACAGGGGGCGCGGGAGACCCAGTACTTC	CASSSGQGARETQYF
TRBD2	TRBJ2-2	.	TRBV9	TGTGCCAGCAGCAGGGGACTAGACACCGGGGAGCTGTTTTTT	CASSRGLDTGELFF
TRBD2	TRBJ2-5	.	TRBV15	TGTGCCACCAGCAGAGTTCCTAGCGGGAAAGAGACCCAGTACTTC	CATSRVPSGKETQYF
TRBD1	TRBJ1-2	.	TRBV19	TGTGCCAGTAGGACAACAGGGGGCAACTATGGCTACACCTTC	CASRTTGGNYGYTF
.	TRBJ1-5	few	TRBV4-3	TGCGCCAGCAGCCAAGACCGAAATCAGCCCCAGCATTTT	CASSQDRNQPQHF
.	TRBJ1-1	.	TRBV7-8	TGTGCCAGCAGATCAGGGATTAGCAGTTCTGAAGCTTTCTTT	CASRSGISSSEAFF
TRBD2	TRBJ2-1	.	TRBV27	TGTGCCAGCATCTCGGGACTAGCGGGAGGTGAGCAGTTCTTC	CASISGLAGGEQFF
.	TRBJ1-6	.	TRBV5-1	TGCGCCAGCAGCCGAGGGACAAATTCACCCCTCCACTTT	CASSRGTNSPLHF
.	TRBJ2-1	.	TRBV29-1	TGCAGCGTTGTGTCCGCGGGGCCCTACAATGAGCAGTTCTTC	CSVVSAGPYNEQFF
.	TRBJ1-1	.	TRBV29-1	TGCAGCGTTACAACCAGGGGTACTAACACTGAAGCTTTCTTT	CSVTTRGTNTEAFF
TRBD2	TRBJ2-7	once	TRBV29-1	TGCAGCGTTGAGGCTAGCGGGAAGGGCTACGAGCAGTACTTC	CSVEASGKGYEQYF
.	TRBJ2-7	.	TRBV3-1	TGTGCCAGCAGCCGACAGAGCGAGCAGTACTTC	CASSRQSEQYF
.	TRBJ2-3	.	TRBV5-4	TGTGCCAGCAGCTTTTGGGAGGACGATACGCAGTATTTT	CASSFWEDDTQYF
.	TRBJ2-7	once	TRBV7-9	TGTGCCAGCAGCACCCGTACCTACGAGCAGTACTTC	CASSTRTYEQYF
TRBD1	TRBJ2-7	.	TRBV12-3/TRBV12-4	TGTGCCAGCAAGGACAGGGTGTTTTACGAGCAGTACTTC	CASKDRVFYEQYF
TRBD2	TRBJ2-3	.	TRBV20-1	TGCAGTGCTAGATCTAGCGGGGGGGCAGATACGCAGTATTTT	CSARSSGGADTQYF
TRBD2	TRBJ2-3	.	TRBV24-1	TGTGCCACCAGTGAGTACCTAGCGGGGGGCACAGATACGCAGTATTTT	CATSEYLAGGTDTQYF
.	TRBJ1-5	once	TRBV2	TGTGCCAGCAAAAGGGTGGACAGCAATCAGCCCCAGCATTTT	CASKRVDSNQPQHF
TRBD2	TRBJ2-4	.	TRBV2	TGTGCCAGCAGGTCTAGCGGGGGGGTCAACTACGCCAAAAACATTCAGTACTTC	CASRSSGGVNYAKNIQYF
.	TRBJ2-7	few	TRBV5-1	TGCGCCAGCAGCAACGGACAGAACTACGAGCAGTACTTC	CASSNGQNYEQYF
.	TRBJ1-2	.	TRBV12-3/TRBV12-4	TGTGCCAGCAGTTTAGACTCAGGGAAGGGGTCCTATGGCTACACCTTC	CASSLDSGKGSYGYTF
TRBD1	TRBJ2-1	.	TRBV6-4	TGTGCCAGCAGCGTCGACAGGGGATTGTACAATGAGCAGTTCTTC	CASSVDRGLYNEQFF
TRBD2	TRBJ2-5	once	TRBV12-3/TRBV12-4	TGTGCCAGCAGTTTATTAGGACTAGCGGGGAGGTCAGAGACCCAGTACTTC	CASSLLGLAGRSETQYF
TRBD1	TRBJ2-5	.	TRBV11-3	TGTGCCAGCAGCTTCGGGACAGGGGGCACGGAGACCCAGTACTTC	CASSFGTGGTETQYF
.	TRBJ1-5	.	TRBV29-1	TGCAGCGTAAGGGAGCTTGATCAGCCCCAGCATTTT	CSVRELDQPQHF
.	TRBJ2-2	.	TRBV29-1	TGCAGCGTGTCCTCCGAGAACACCGGGGAGCTGTTTTTT	CSVSSENTGELFF
.	TRBJ2-5	.	TRBV5-4	TGTGCCAGCAGCTTGGATGTCACTGGGCGGACCCAGTACTTC	CASSLDVTGRTQYF
.	TRBJ1-1	.	TRBV20-1	TGCAGTGCTAGACGCGGGGACATGAACACTGAAGCTTTCTTT	CSARRGDMNTEAFF
.	TRBJ2-3	.	TRBV12-3/TRBV12-4	TGTGCCAGCAGTTTAGACCCGTCTAGGCAGTATTTT	CASSLDPSRQYF
TRBD1	TRBJ2-3	.	TRBV12-3/TRBV12-4	TGTGCCAGCACCAGCTTCGGGACAGGGGACAATACGCAGTATTTT	CASTSFGTGDNTQYF
TRBD2	TRBJ2-7	.	TRBV20-1	TGCAGTGCCCTATTCGCGGGGGTTTCCTACGAGCAGTACTTC	CSALFAGVSYEQYF